These 6 T cell receptor beta chains were all obtained from the same sample, sequenced in a study of blood T cells in healthy people across ages. The second PCR ran roughly 7 to 12 cycles with a sample-barcoded 5' primer and J-beta primers. In TCRdb, the 5' RACE reads were re-called with MiXCR into one record per CDR3 protein. The data contain around 820,000 distinct CDR3 sequences, around a quarter of them singletons. Another study also made use of these data, one on T cells of mothers and their children.

The sequencing input was blood. These receptors all come from a boy between 10 and 17 years old in good health.

This chain joins TRBV29-1 and TRBJ2-3, with TRBD1 matching over 9 bases. CDR3 size: 14 residues. Germline V lookup: CDR1 SQVTM, CDR2 ANQGSEA. The junction had 15 bases not matched to a gene; V was cut back by 7 bases and J by 10 bases. CDR3 region: CSATGGSGLSAQYF. Written as DNA, the CDR3 is TGCAGCGCCACAGGGGGCTCGGGACTATCCGCGCAGTATTTT.

There are many counts of this clonotype. DNA of the CDR3: TGTGCCAGCAGTTTTATAGTCACCGGGACTAAGCCCAATGAGCAGTTCTTC. Translated, it gives CASSFIVTGTKPNEQFF. The rearrangement links TRBV27 to TRBJ2-1, with TRBD2 matching over 7 bases. Germline V CDR1 and CDR2: MNHEY, SMNVEV (reference sequence). Trimming removed 3 bases from V and 6 bases from J; junction bases left unmatched: 14. The CDR3 runs 17 residues.

This clonotype was detected a few times. The CDR3 sequence: CASRQKQEPQSTDTQYF. The CDR3 region has the DNA TGTGCCAGCAGACAAAAACAGGAACCCCAAAGCACAGATACGCAGTATTTT. The chain combines TRBV7-8 with TRBJ2-3, with a tentative D call TRBD1 (5 bases). CDR3 length: 17 amino acids. V was pared by 6 bases and J by 0 bases, with 19 bases between. CDR1 is SGHVS and CDR2 is FQNEAQ in the germline V gene.

The genes are TRBV4-1 and TRBJ1-1; no firm D call. V lost 4 bases and J 6 bases, leaving 18 bases between the germline ends. CDR1 and CDR2 (germline): MGHRA, YSYEKL. This CDR3 is built from 15 residues. Here the CDR3 reads CASSRPATQASEAFF. CDR3 in DNA: TGCGCCAGCAGCCGCCCAGCTACCCAGGCCTCTGAAGCTTTCTTT.

This clonotype was recorded many times. The chain has TRBV14 and TRBJ1-2; a weak D match, TRBD1 (6 bases). V gave up 0 bases and J gave up 4 bases, with 12 bases separating them. Germline V lookup: CDR1 SGHDN, CDR2 FVKESK. This CDR3 has 15 amino acids. The CDR3 DNA sequence: TGTGCCAGCAGCCAAGATAATACAGGGATCTATGGCTACACCTTC. Translated: CASSQDNTGIYGYTF.

This clonotype has a handful of counts. V usage is TRBV18 and J usage is TRBJ2-5; 11 bases agree with TRBD2. The J call is doubtful: the DNA matches TRBJ2-7 better. Germline V gives CDR1 KGHSH, CDR2 LQKENI. The CDR3 totals 17 residues. The CDR3 here is CASSPAGNSGGAYEQYF. In DNA form, the CDR3 reads TGTGCCAGCTCACCAGCAGGAAATAGCGGGGGGGCCTACGAGCAGTACTTC.